These T cell receptor beta chains were read from a single sample in a study of shared clonotypes between healthy human individuals. Sequencing was performed with immunoSEQ multiplex PCR; in TCRdb, only in-frame clones are kept and a portion is missing. The sample yields about 560,000 clones, 70% to 80% seen once. Sequenced material: PBMCs. The receptors originated from a woman aged 40 to 50 in good health. Some clones in this sample may be carry-over from other donors' samples. CDR3s include the opening cysteine and the closing phenylalanine or tryptophan. A D gene is named only where the DNA matches it firmly. Clone size is not always given. Where it is, it says once, few, many or a class for expanded clones.

V gene: TRBV5-8; J gene: TRBJ2-3; D gene: .; clone size: .; CDR3 DNA: TGTGCCAGCAGCCTCATAGGGGGAGATACGCAGTATTTT; CDR3 protein: CASSLIGGDTQYF
V gene: TRBV7-6; J gene: TRBJ1-1; D gene: .; clone size: .; CDR3 DNA: TGTGCCAGCAGCTTAATAGACAGGCCGAACACTGAAGCTTTCTTT; CDR3 protein: CASSLIDRPNTEAFF
V gene: TRBV11-2; J gene: TRBJ1-2; D gene: .; clone size: .; CDR3 DNA: TGTGCCAGCAGCTTAGAGGGGGGCCTTAGTTACTATGGCTACACCTTC; CDR3 protein: CASSLEGGLSYYGYTF
V gene: TRBV7-9; J gene: TRBJ1-2; D gene: TRBD1; clone size: .; CDR3 DNA: TGTGCCAGCAACTATAATGGGGACAGTCTATATGGCTACACCTTC; CDR3 protein: CASNYNGDSLYGYTF
V gene: TRBV6-4; J gene: TRBJ2-1; D gene: TRBD2; clone size: .; CDR3 DNA: TGTGCCACCTCTAGCGGGAGCGATCCGGGGAATGAGCAGTTCTTC; CDR3 protein: CATSSGSDPGNEQFF
V gene: TRBV11-1; J gene: TRBJ2-7; D gene: .; clone size: .; CDR3 DNA: TGTGCCAGCAGCTTAGAAGTAGGGCGCTACGAGCAGTACTTC; CDR3 protein: CASSLEVGRYEQYF
V gene: TRBV13; J gene: TRBJ2-3; D gene: .; clone size: few; CDR3 DNA: TGTGCCAGCAGCTTAGCGGCGAGGTTAGATACGCAGTATTTT; CDR3 protein: CASSLAARLDTQYF
V gene: TRBV6-1; J gene: TRBJ2-7; D gene: TRBD1; clone size: .; CDR3 DNA: TGTGCCAGCAGTGTCTCGGGACAGAGCTCCTACGAGCAGTACTTC; CDR3 protein: CASSVSGQSSYEQYF
V gene: TRBV27; J gene: TRBJ2-1; D gene: TRBD2; clone size: few; CDR3 DNA: TGTGCCAGCAGTTTTGGACTAGCGGGCTACAATGAGCAGTTCTTC; CDR3 protein: CASSFGLAGYNEQFF
V gene: TRBV5-4; J gene: TRBJ1-3; D gene: TRBD1; clone size: .; CDR3 DNA: TGTGCCAGCAGCCGGGAGGGGGCGCTGGGAAACACCATATATTTT; CDR3 protein: CASSREGALGNTIYF
V gene: TRBV14; J gene: TRBJ1-1; D gene: TRBD1; clone size: once; CDR3 DNA: TGTGCCAGCAGCCTACACAGGGGGCGGAACACTGAAGCTTTCTTT; CDR3 protein: CASSLHRGRNTEAFF
V gene: TRBV28; J gene: TRBJ2-7; D gene: TRBD2; clone size: .; CDR3 DNA: TGTGCCAGCAGTTCTTCCTCTAGCGGGGTTTACGAGCAGTACTTC; CDR3 protein: CASSSSSSGVYEQYF
V gene: TRBV11-2; J gene: TRBJ1-4; D gene: .; clone size: .; CDR3 DNA: TGTGCCAGCAGCACCCCAACAGGCGAAAAACTGTTTTTT; CDR3 protein: CASSTPTGEKLFF
V gene: TRBV4-2; J gene: TRBJ2-7; D gene: .; clone size: few; CDR3 DNA: TGTGCCAGCAGCCAAGACCACACGACACTTTCCTACGAGCAGTACTTC; CDR3 protein: CASSQDHTTLSYEQYF
V gene: TRBV7-9; J gene: TRBJ2-2; D gene: TRBD2; clone size: .; CDR3 DNA: TGTGCCAGCAGCCCACCCCCGGGACTAGCGGGGAACACCGGGGAGCTGTTTTTT; CDR3 protein: CASSPPPGLAGNTGELFF
V gene: TRBV10-2; J gene: TRBJ2-7; D gene: TRBD1; clone size: .; CDR3 DNA: TGCGCCTGCAGTACCGGGACAGGGGGCGAGCAGTACTTC; CDR3 protein: CACSTGTGGEQYF
V gene: TRBV6-5; J gene: TRBJ2-7; D gene: .; clone size: once; CDR3 DNA: TGTGCCAGCAGTTTAGCGGCATCCTACGAGCAGTACTTC; CDR3 protein: CASSLAASYEQYF
V gene: TRBV9; J gene: TRBJ2-7; D gene: TRBD2; clone size: .; CDR3 DNA: TGTGCCAGCAGCGTAGCGGAGCGGGGGGTCTACGAGCAGTACTTC; CDR3 protein: CASSVAERGVYEQYF
V gene: TRBV11-2; J gene: TRBJ1-1; D gene: TRBD1; clone size: once; CDR3 DNA: TGTGCCAGCAGCTTAACGGGACAGGGAGGGACTGAAGCTTTCTTT; CDR3 protein: CASSLTGQGGTEAFF
V gene: TRBV5-1; J gene: TRBJ2-1; D gene: .; clone size: .; CDR3 DNA: TGCGCCAGCAGCCCCACATGGGGGGAGTTCTACAATGAGCAGTTCTTC; CDR3 protein: CASSPTWGEFYNEQFF
V gene: TRBV7-6; J gene: TRBJ1-1; D gene: .; clone size: .; CDR3 DNA: TGTGCCAGCAGCGCGGACAGTAACACTGAAGCTTTCTTT; CDR3 protein: CASSADSNTEAFF
V gene: TRBV11-2; J gene: TRBJ2-7; D gene: .; clone size: .; CDR3 DNA: TGTGCCAGCAGCAAAACAGGGACTGGTGACTACGAGCAGTACTTC; CDR3 protein: CASSKTGTGDYEQYF